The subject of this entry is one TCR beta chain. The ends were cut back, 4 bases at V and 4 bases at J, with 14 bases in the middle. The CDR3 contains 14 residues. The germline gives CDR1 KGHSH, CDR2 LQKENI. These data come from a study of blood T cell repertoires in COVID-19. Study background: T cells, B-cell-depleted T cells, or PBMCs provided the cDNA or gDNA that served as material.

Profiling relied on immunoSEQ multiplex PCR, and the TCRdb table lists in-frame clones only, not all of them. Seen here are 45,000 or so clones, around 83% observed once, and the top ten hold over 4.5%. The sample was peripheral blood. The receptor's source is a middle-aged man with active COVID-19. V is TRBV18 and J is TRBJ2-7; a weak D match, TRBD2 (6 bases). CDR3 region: CASSLGTRDYEQYF. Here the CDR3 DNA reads TGTGCCAGCTCACTCGGGACTCGTGATTACGAGCAGTACTTC.